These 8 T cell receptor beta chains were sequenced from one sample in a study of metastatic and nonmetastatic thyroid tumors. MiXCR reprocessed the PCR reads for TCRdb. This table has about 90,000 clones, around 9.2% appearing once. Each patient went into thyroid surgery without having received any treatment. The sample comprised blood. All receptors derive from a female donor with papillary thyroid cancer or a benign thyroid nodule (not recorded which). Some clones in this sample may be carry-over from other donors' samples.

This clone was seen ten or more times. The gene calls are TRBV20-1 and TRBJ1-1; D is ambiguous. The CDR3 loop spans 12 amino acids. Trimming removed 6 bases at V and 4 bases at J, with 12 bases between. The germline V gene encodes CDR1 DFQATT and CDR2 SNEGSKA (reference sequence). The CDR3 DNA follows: TGCAGTGCGACGAAGGGATTCACTGAAGCTTTCTTT. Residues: CSATKGFTEAFF.

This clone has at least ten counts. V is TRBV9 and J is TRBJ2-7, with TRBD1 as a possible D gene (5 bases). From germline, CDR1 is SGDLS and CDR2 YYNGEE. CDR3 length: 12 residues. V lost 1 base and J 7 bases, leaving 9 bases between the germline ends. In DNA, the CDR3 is TGTGCCAGCAGCGTACGCCAGGGTGAGCAGTACTTC. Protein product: CASSVRQGEQYF.

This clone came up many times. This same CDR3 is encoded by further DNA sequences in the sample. The CDR3 bases are TGTGCCTGGGAAGGGGGACGGGAGACCCAGTACTTC. Encoded protein: CAWEGGRETQYF. The chain combines TRBV30 with TRBJ2-5, with D possibly being TRBD1 (6 bases). The CDR3 has 12 amino acids. Germline lookup yields CDR1 GTSNPN and CDR2 SVGIG (reference sequence). Trimming removed 5 bases at V and 5 bases at J, with 12 bases between.

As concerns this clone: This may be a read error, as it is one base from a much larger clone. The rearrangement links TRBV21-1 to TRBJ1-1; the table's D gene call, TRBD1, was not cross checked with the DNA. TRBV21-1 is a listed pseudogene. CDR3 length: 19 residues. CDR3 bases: TGTGCCAGCAGCACGAGTCCCCAGACAGGGTGGGGAATGAACACTGAAGCTTTCTTT. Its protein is CASSTSPQTGWGMNTEAFF.

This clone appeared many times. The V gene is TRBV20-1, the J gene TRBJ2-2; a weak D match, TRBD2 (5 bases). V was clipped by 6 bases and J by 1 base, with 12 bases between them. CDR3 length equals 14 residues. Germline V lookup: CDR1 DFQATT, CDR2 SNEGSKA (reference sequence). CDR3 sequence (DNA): TGCAGTGCCGCGGGCACCCAGAACACCGGGGAGCTGTTTTTT. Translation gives CSAAGTQNTGELFF.

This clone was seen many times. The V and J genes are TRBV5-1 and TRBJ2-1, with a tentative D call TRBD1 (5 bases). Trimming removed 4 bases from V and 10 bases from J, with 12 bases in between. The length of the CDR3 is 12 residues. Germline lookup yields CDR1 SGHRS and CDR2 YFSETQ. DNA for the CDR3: TGCGCCAGCAGCCCCTCTAAGGGGGAGCAGTTCTTC. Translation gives CASSPSKGEQFF.

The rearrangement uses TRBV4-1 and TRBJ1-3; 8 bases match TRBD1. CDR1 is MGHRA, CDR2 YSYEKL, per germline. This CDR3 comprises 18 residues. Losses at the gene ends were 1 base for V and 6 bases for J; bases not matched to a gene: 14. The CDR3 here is CASSQVSPDRGIANTIYF. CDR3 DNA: TGCGCCAGCAGCCAAGTAAGTCCAGACAGGGGCATCGCAAACACCATATATTTT.

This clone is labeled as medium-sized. The CDR3 region has the DNA TGTGCCAGCAGTGAAGCGCCGGGACAGTTTATTGAGCAGTTCTTC. Residues: CASSEAPGQFIEQFF. This sequence joins TRBV6-1 and TRBJ2-1; 7 bases map to TRBD1. Germline trimming cut 0 bases from V and 9 bases from J; bases unmatched to any gene: 8. CDR3 size: 15 residues. The germline V gene encodes CDR1 MNHNS and CDR2 SASEGT.